These 27 T cell receptor beta chains originate from one sample sequenced in a study of T cells in Graves' hyperthyroidism and ophthalmopathy. RNA transcripts yielded amplified TCR beta CDR3 regions. HTBI primers drove first-round RT-PCR of the TCR CDR3. Using its own MiXCR run on the multiplex PCR reads, TCRdb lists one record per CDR3 protein. The data contain almost 600,000 distinct CDR3 sequences, 35% to 55% of them singletons. The material sequenced was peripheral blood or thyroid tissue (not recorded which). Receptors were obtained from a woman aged 18-29 years with Graves' hyperthyroidism.

In its sample, this clonotype was seen once. The junction departs from germline at one end; a sequencing error may be responsible. The gene calls are TRBV7-7 and TRBJ2-5; 11 bases fit TRBD2. Germline V CDR1 and CDR2: SSHAT, FNYEAQ (reference sequence). CDR3 length: 16 amino acids. The CDR3 coding sequence is TGTGCTAGCAGCAGTGAAACTAGCGGGAGTCAGGAGACCCAGTACTTC. This encodes CASSSETSGSQETQYF.

The chain uses TRBV6-6 and TRBJ1-2; D unclear. The V and J ends lost 5 bases and 3 bases respectively, with 10 bases between them. There are 13 residues in the CDR3. Germline V CDR1 and CDR2: MNHNY, SVGAGI (reference sequence). CDR3 nucleotide sequence: TGTGCCAGCAGTAACCAGCGGGACTATGGCTACACCTTC. It codes for CASSNQRDYGYTF.

Of note for this clonotype: A much larger clone lies a single base off, so this may be a read error. This sequence joins TRBV6-5 and TRBJ1-1, with TRBD1 as a possible D gene (6 bases). Germline V gene data show CDR1 as MNHEY and CDR2 as SVGAGI. This CDR3 comprises 17 residues. The chain's CDR3 is CTSSYGMPGHVNTEAFF. CDR3 nucleotide sequence: TGTACCAGCAGTTACGGGATGCCGGGACATGTGAACACTGAAGCTTTCTTT.

This clonotype was seen ten or more times. The rearrangement uses TRBV7-2 and TRBJ1-1, with D perhaps TRBD1 (6 bases). Looked up from germline, CDR1 is SGHTA and CDR2 is FQGNSA. The CDR3 is 14 residues long. Deletions cut 5 bases from V and 4 bases from J, with 14 bases between. The chain's CDR3 is CASSRYTGTTEAFF. CDR3 DNA sequence: TGTGCCAGCAGCCGATATACAGGGACCACTGAAGCTTTCTTT.

J is TRBJ2-2 and V is TRBV27, with no clear D. V lost 5 bases and J lost 7, with 8 bases in between. The CDR3 has 12 amino acids. Germline V gives CDR1 MNHEY, CDR2 SMNVEV (reference sequence). For the CDR3, the DNA is TGTGCCAGCAGTCCACCGTTCGGGGAGCTGTTTTTT. Its translation: CASSPPFGELFF.

The table lists this clonotype with a few counts. V usage is TRBV18 and J usage is TRBJ1-6, with D perhaps TRBD1 (5 bases). The length of the CDR3 is 14 residues. Trimming shortened V by 5 bases and J by 10 bases, and 15 bases separated the two germline ends. Germline CDR1 and CDR2: KGHSH and LQKENI. The CDR3 DNA follows: TGTGCCAGCTCAGCGGGGCGGGGCCCCTCACCCCTCCACTTT. Its protein is CASSAGRGPSPLHF.

V is TRBV29-1 and J is TRBJ1-1; weak D call: TRBD1 (6 bases). V was shortened by 6 bases and J by 4 bases, with 9 bases between the two germline ends. Looked up from germline, CDR1 is SQVTM and CDR2 is ANQGSEA. The CDR3 spans 11 residues. The CDR3 is CSVQGFTEAFF. The CDR3, as DNA: TGCAGCGTCCAGGGGTTCACTGAAGCTTTCTTT.

Remarks on this clonotype: This sequence may be a read error, since a much larger clone differs from it by one base. The genes are TRBV11-2 and TRBJ2-5, with TRBD2 matching over 10 bases. This CDR3 contains 15 residues. J was trimmed by 3 bases and V by 5 bases; bases with no gene match: 6. Germline CDR1 is SGHAT and CDR2 is FQNNGV. CDR3 nucleotides: TGTGCCAGCAGCCGGGGACTAGCGAAAAAAGAGACCCAGTACTTC. As protein: CASSRGLAKKETQYF.

In DNA, the CDR3 is TGTGCCATCAGTGATTATGGGGGGACTGAAGCTTTCTTT. Translating it yields CAISDYGGTEAFF. The chain uses TRBV10-3 and TRBJ1-1, with a weak D call TRBD1 (5 bases). CDR1 and CDR2 from the germline V gene are ENHRY and SYGVKD. V shed 3 bases and J shed 5 bases, with 10 bases lying between them. CDR3 length: 13 amino acids.

This clonotype was counted only a few times. The chain carries TRBV7-4 and TRBJ2-2, with TRBD2 matching over 8 bases. This CDR3 has 16 residues. Germline values: CDR1 SGHVT, CDR2 SQSDAQ. Trimming cost V 3 bases and J 3 bases; bases outside gene matches: 6. The CDR3 is CASSLAGTRYTGELFF. The CDR3 DNA is TGTGCCAGCAGCTTGGCGGGGACTAGATACACCGGGGAGCTGTTTTTT.

This clonotype has ten or more counts. V gene TRBV19 combines with J gene TRBJ2-2; the match to TRBD2 covers 11 bases. This CDR3 contains 16 residues. Germline V CDR1 and CDR2: LNHDA, SQIVND (reference sequence). Germline trimming cut 6 bases from V and 5 bases from J; bases unmatched to any gene: 8. The chain's CDR3 is CASSLFSGRVTGELFF. CDR3 bases: TGTGCCAGTAGCTTATTTAGCGGGAGGGTTACCGGGGAGCTGTTTTTT.

The rearrangement links TRBV11-2 to TRBJ2-7, with 7 bases lining up with TRBD2. Germline values: CDR1 SGHAT, CDR2 FQNNGV. V trimming: 5 bases; J trimming: 3 bases; junction bases outside the gene matches: 10. There are 15 residues in the CDR3. The CDR3 DNA reads as TGTGCCAGCAGCCCTGACACCGGGGGGTTCTACGAGCAGTACTTC. The encoded protein is CASSPDTGGFYEQYF.

The chain uses TRBV6-2 or TRBV6-3 and TRBJ2-3, with D possibly being TRBD1 (6 bases). The CDR3 extends over 14 amino acids. V lost 7 bases and J lost 2, with 13 bases in between. CDR1 is MNHEY and CDR2 is SVGEGT in the germline V gene. For the CDR3, the DNA is TGTGCCAGCAAACCCAACAGGGACACAGATACGCAGTATTTT. As protein: CASKPNRDTDTQYF.

The chain combines TRBV6-1 with TRBJ2-5; 9 bases are shared with TRBD1. The V gene's germline CDR1 is MNHNS and CDR2 SASEGT. J lost 2 bases, V lost 0 bases, and 7 bases had no gene match. The CDR3 is 17 residues long. The CDR3 sequence is CASSEAVGDRGQETQYF. The DNA of the CDR3 is TGTGCCAGCAGTGAAGCAGTGGGTGACAGGGGGCAAGAGACCCAGTACTTC.

This clonotype was detected ten times or more. The chain carries TRBV2 and TRBJ1-4, with D unclear. CDR3 size: 14 residues. Trimming took 6 bases from V and 2 from J, leaving 10 bases between them. CDR1 and CDR2 from the germline V gene are SNHLY and FYNNEI. The CDR3 bases are TGTGCCAGCAGAAGACTTGCCACTAATGAAAAACTGTTTTTT. It specifies CASRRLATNEKLFF.

This clonotype was counted only a few times. The J gene is TRBJ1-4, the V gene TRBV7-8, with a weak D call TRBD1 (5 bases). The ends were cut back, 8 bases at V and 0 bases at J, with 16 bases in the middle. Germline assignment: CDR1 SGHVS and CDR2 FQNEAQ. The CDR3 is 16 amino acids. The chain's CDR3 is CASSPGKSPTNEKLFF. The CDR3 bases are TGTGCCAGCTCACCAGGGAAGAGCCCAACTAATGAAAAACTGTTTTTT.

V is TRBV7-9 and J is TRBJ2-7, with 9 bases identical to TRBD2. V lost 2 bases and J lost 6; bases outside the gene matches: 11. CDR3 length: 16 amino acids. CDR1 is SEHNR, CDR2 FQNEAQ, per germline (reference sequence). Here the CDR3 reads CASSLLGGRATSEQYF. In DNA form, the CDR3 reads TGTGCCAGCAGCTTATTGGGCGGGAGGGCAACATCCGAGCAGTACTTC.

This clonotype was seen only a few times. The J gene is TRBJ2-7, the V gene TRBV4-3; D is undetermined. CDR1 is LGHNA, CDR2 YSLEER, per germline. Trimming took off 4 bases at V and 2 bases at J, with 9 bases between the two ends. The CDR3 is 13 residues long. CDR3 in amino acids: CASSLDGAYEQYF. CDR3 nucleotides: TGCGCCAGCAGCCTCGACGGAGCCTACGAGCAGTACTTC.

In the case of this clonotype: Because the CDR3 is missing its conserved closing phenylalanine or tryptophan, this is likely a read error. Because the CDR3's place on the DNA is in doubt, the DNA is left out and the CDR3 is given as listed by TCRdb. This chain uses TRBV29-1 with TRBJ2-7; whether TRBD2, the table's D call, matches the DNA was not checked. The CDR3 is 8 residues long, ends included. In germline, CDR1 is SQVTM, CDR2 ANQGSEA. This CDR3 reads CSVEEGAG.

The chain joins TRBV5-1 to TRBJ2-7; the D gene is possibly TRBD1 (6 bases). V was trimmed by 1 base and J by 4 bases, leaving 12 bases between them. CDR1 is SGHRS and CDR2 is YFSETQ in the germline V gene. This CDR3 contains 14 residues. CDR3 amino acids: CASSLQGSGYEQYF. The CDR3 nucleotides are TGCGCCAGCAGCTTGCAGGGGTCCGGATACGAGCAGTACTTC.

This clonotype came up many times. The chain recombines TRBV7-2 with TRBJ1-4; TRBD1 aligns across 11 bases. Germline-derived CDR1 and CDR2 are SGHTA and FQGNSA. The CDR3 is 21 residues long. The trim removed 3 bases at V and 2 bases at J, leaving 17 bases unmatched. This CDR3 is CASSFTGQGVSLEATNEKLFF. The CDR3 DNA reads as TGTGCCAGCAGCTTCACGGGACAGGGGGTGTCGCTCGAAGCGACTAATGAAAAACTGTTTTTT.

Note on this clonotype: Because the CDR3's place on the DNA is in doubt, the DNA is left out and the CDR3 is given as listed by TCRdb. The V and J genes are TRBV7-3 and TRBJ1-4; the listed D gene, TRBD1, was not tested against the DNA. The CDR3 adds up to 12 amino acids, both ends counted. Germline V lookup: CDR1 SGHTA, CDR2 FQGTGA. CDR3: CASSTGTKNCFF.

The DNA of the CDR3 is TGTGCCAGCAGCAGCGTAGCGGGGGGTACAGGTGTCCCGAATGGCTACACCTTC. It translates to CASSSVAGGTGVPNGYTF. V usage is TRBV7-9 and J usage is TRBJ1-2, with TRBD1 as a possible D gene (5 bases). The CDR3 covers 18 residues. V was pared by 5 bases and J by 6 bases, with 28 bases between. Germline values: CDR1 SEHNR, CDR2 FQNEAQ (reference sequence).

This clonotype occurred many times. This chain connects TRBV5-8 to TRBJ2-6; TRBD2 aligns across 10 bases. This CDR3 has 17 residues. J gave up 0 bases and V 1 base, and 1 base lay outside the gene matches. Germline CDR1 reads SGHTS; CDR2 reads YDEGEE. For the CDR3, the DNA is TGTGCCAGCAGCTTGACTAGCGGGAACTCTGGGGCCAACGTCCTGACTTTC. Translated, it gives CASSLTSGNSGANVLTF. Full variable domain (missing parts from reference TRBV5-8 and TRBJ2-6): EAGVTQSPTHLIKTRGQQATLRCSPISGHTSVYWYQQALGLGLQFLLWYDEGEERNRGNFPPRFSGRQFPNYSSELNVNALELEDSALYLCASSLTSGNSGANVLTFGAGSRLTVL.

This clonotype was detected only a few times. The gene calls are TRBV24-1 and TRBJ1-1; D gene uncertain. The CDR3 covers 16 residues. The germline V and J ends were trimmed by 3 bases and 1 base, with 14 bases remaining between them. CDR1 and CDR2 from the germline V gene are KGHDR and SFDVKD. The CDR3 reads CATSDPTGSRNTEAFF. CDR3 DNA: TGTGCCACCAGTGATCCTACGGGGTCGAGGAACACTGAAGCTTTCTTT.

This clonotype appeared many times. The chain has TRBV12-3 or TRBV12-4 and TRBJ1-5, with D uncertain. Trimming took off 6 bases at V and 0 bases at J, with 6 bases between the two ends. The CDR3 totals 13 residues. CDR3 sequence: CASRRGSNQPQHF. DNA of the CDR3: TGTGCCAGCAGGCGGGGTAGCAATCAGCCCCAGCATTTT.

The rearrangement joins TRBV12-3 or TRBV12-4 to TRBJ1-2; a weak D match, TRBD1 (5 bases). V shed 3 bases and J shed 2 bases, with 13 bases lying between them. The CDR3 covers 15 residues. The CDR3 loop is CASSLGPRRNYGYTF. Written as DNA, the CDR3 is TGTGCCAGCAGTTTGGGGCCGAGGAGAAACTATGGCTACACCTTC.